This section outlines one T cell receptor beta chain sequence together with its context. Its antigen is not known. The sample belongs to a study of T cell responses to AZD1222 COVID-19 vaccine. Study as a whole: It was second doses at about 4 or about 12 weeks that were pooled.

Trimming left V 6 bases short and J 7 bases short, with 13 bases between. This CDR3 contains 12 residues. TCRdb's table, derived via immunoSEQ multiplex PCR, lists solely in-frame clones and lacks some. The table shows about 97,000 clones, with around nine tenths occurring only once. Study-level findings and limits: It should be noted that donors were predominantly white British and more often female, and clonal diversity was possibly underestimated. Once two AZD1222 doses were given, Spike-specific TCR breadth and depth went up.

The sequence was obtained from an adult in good health. The chain employs TRBV12-3 or TRBV12-4 and TRBJ2-7; TRBD2 might be the D (5 bases). Sample: peripheral blood, taken on day 0 of AZD1222 vaccination. Here the CDR3 DNA reads TGTGCCAGCAGCTCGGACGGAGGTGAGCAGTACTTC. Its translation: CASSSDGGEQYF.